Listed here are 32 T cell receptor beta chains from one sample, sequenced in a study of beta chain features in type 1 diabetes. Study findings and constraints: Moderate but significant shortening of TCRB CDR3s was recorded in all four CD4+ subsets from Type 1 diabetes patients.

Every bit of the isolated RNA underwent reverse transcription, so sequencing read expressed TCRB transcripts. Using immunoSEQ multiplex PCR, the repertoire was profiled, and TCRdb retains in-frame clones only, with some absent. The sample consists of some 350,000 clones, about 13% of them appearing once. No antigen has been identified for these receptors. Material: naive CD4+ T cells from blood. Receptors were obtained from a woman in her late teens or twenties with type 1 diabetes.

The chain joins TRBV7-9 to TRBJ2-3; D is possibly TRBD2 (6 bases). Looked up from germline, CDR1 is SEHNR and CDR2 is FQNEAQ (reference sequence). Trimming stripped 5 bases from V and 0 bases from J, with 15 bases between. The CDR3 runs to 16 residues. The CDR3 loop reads CASSTGRTTSTDTQYF. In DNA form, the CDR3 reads TGTGCCAGCAGCACGGGACGGACTACTAGCACAGATACGCAGTATTTT.

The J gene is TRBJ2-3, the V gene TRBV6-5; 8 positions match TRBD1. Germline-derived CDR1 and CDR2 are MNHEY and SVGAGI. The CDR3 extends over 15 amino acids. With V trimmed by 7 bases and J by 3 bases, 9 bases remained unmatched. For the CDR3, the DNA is TGTGCCAGCAACATTAACCAGGGGGCTACAGATACGCAGTATTTT. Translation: CASNINQGATDTQYF.

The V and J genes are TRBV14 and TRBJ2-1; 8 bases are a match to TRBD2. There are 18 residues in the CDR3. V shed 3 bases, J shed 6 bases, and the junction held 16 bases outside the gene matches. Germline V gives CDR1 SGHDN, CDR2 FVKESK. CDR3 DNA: TGTGCCAGCAGCCATTTATTTTCGTCGGGAGGGTACGGCAATGAGCAGTTCTTC. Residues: CASSHLFSSGGYGNEQFF.

The CDR3, as DNA: TGCAGCGTTAGGCGGTCCACAGATACGCAGTATTTT. Amino acids: CSVRRSTDTQYF. The V and J genes are TRBV29-1 and TRBJ2-3; D unclear. V lost 5 bases and J 2 bases, leaving 8 bases between the germline ends. CDR1 and CDR2 (germline): SQVTM, ANQGSEA. This CDR3 is 12 amino acids long.

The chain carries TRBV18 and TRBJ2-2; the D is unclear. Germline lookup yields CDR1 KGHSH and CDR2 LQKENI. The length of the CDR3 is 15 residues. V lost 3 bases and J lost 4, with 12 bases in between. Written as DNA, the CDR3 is TGTGCCAGCTCACCCCAGACACCACGCACCGGGGAGCTGTTTTTT. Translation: CASSPQTPRTGELFF. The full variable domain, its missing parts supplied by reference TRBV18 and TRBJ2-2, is NAGVMQNPRHLVRRRGQEARLRCSPMKGHSHVYWYRQLPEEGLKFMVYLQKENIIDESGMPKERFSAEFPKEGPSILRIQQVVRGDSAAYFCASSPQTPRTGELFFGEGSRLTVL.

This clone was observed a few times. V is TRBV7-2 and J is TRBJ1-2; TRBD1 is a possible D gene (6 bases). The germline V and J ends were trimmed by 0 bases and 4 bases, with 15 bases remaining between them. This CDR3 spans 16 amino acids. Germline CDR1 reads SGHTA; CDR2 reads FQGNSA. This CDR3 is CASSLATGISVYGYTF. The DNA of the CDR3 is TGTGCCAGCAGCTTAGCGACAGGAATTAGCGTCTATGGCTACACCTTC. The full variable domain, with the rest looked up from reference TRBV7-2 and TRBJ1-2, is GAGVSQSPSNKVTEKGKDVELRCDPISGHTALYWYRQSLGQGLEFLIYFQGNSAPDKSGLPSDRFSAERTGGSVSTLTIQRTQQEDSAVYLCASSLATGISVYGYTFGSGTRLTVV.

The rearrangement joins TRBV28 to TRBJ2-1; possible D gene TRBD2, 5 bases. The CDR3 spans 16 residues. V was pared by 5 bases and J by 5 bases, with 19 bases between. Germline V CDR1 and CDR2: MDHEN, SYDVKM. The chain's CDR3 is CASSTPVVVANNEQFF. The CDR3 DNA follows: TGTGCCAGCAGTACCCCAGTCGTGGTAGCGAACAATGAGCAGTTCTTC.

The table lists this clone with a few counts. The CDR3 coding sequence is TGTGCCTGGAGTGTACATTACTCCTACGAGCAGTACTTC. This codes for CAWSVHYSYEQYF. The rearrangement joins TRBV30 to TRBJ2-7; D is unresolved. The length of the CDR3 is 13 residues. Trimming took off 0 bases at V and 0 bases at J, with 6 bases between the two ends. CDR1 GTSNPN and CDR2 SVGIG come from the germline V gene (reference sequence).

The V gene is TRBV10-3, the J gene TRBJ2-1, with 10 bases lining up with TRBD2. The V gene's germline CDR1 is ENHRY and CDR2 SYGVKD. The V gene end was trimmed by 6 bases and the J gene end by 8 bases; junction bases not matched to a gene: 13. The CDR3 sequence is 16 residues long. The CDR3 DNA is TGTGCCATCAGGAGGCGGGTAGCGGGAGGCAGGGATGAGCAGTTCTTC. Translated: CAIRRRVAGGRDEQFF.

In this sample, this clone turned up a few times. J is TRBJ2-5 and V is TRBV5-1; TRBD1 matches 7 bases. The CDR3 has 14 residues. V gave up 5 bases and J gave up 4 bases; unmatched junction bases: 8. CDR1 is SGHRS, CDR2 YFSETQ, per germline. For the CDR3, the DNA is TGCGCCAGCAGGGACAGGTTGCGCGGAGAGACCCAGTACTTC. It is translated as CASRDRLRGETQYF.

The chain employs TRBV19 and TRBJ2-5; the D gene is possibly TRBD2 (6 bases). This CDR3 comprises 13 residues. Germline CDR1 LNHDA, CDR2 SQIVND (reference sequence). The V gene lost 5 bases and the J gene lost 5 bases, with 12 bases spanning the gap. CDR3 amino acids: CASSSGGAETQYF. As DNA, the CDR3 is TGTGCCAGTAGTTCCGGAGGGGCGGAGACCCAGTACTTC.

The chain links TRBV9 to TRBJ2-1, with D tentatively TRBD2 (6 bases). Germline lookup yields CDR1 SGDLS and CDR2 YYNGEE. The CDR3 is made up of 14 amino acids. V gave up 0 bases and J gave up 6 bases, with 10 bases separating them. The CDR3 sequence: CASSVAGASNEQFF. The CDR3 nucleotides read TGTGCCAGCAGCGTAGCGGGAGCCTCCAATGAGCAGTTCTTC. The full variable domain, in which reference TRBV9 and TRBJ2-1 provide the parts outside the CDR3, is DSGVTQTPKHLITATGQRVTLRCSPRSGDLSVYWYQQSLDQGLQFLIQYYNGEERAKGNILERFSAQQFPDLHSELNLSSLELGDSALYFCASSVAGASNEQFFGPGTRLTVL.

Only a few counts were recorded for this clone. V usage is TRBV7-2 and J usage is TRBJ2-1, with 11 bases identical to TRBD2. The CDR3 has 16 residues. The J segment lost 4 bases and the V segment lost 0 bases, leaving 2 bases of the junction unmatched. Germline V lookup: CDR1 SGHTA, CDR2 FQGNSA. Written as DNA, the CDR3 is TGTGCCAGCAGCTTAGCTGGGACTAGCGGTTACAATGAGCAGTTCTTC. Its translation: CASSLAGTSGYNEQFF.

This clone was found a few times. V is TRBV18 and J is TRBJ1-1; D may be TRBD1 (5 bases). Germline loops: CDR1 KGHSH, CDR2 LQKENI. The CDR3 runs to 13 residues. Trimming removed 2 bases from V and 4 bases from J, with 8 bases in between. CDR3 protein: CASSPGRGTEAFF. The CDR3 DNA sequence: TGTGCCAGCTCACCAGGAAGGGGCACTGAAGCTTTCTTT.

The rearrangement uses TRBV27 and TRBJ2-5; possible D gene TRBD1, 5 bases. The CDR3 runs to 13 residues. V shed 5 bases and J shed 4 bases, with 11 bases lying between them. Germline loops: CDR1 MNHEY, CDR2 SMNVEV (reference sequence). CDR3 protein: CASSHQGRETQYF. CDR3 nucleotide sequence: TGTGCCAGCAGTCATCAGGGTCGAGAGACCCAGTACTTC.

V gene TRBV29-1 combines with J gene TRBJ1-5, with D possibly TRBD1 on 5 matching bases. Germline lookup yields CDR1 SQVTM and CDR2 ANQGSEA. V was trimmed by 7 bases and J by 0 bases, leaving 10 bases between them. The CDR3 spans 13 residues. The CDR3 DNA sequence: TGCAGCGCGGGGGACTTTAGCAATCAGCCCCAGCATTTT. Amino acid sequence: CSAGDFSNQPQHF.

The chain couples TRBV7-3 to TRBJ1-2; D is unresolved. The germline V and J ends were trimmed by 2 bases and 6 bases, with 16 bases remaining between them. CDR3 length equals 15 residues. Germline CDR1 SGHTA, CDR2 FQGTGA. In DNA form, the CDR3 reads TGTGCCAGCAGCTTATTTGGAGGAACAAAGGATGGCTACACCTTC. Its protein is CASSLFGGTKDGYTF.

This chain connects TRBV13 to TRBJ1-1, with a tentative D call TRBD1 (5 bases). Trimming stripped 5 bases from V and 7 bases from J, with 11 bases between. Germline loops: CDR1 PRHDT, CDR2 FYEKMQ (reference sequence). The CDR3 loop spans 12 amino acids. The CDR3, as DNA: TGTGCCAGCAGCGTGGCCGACAGTGAAGCTTTCTTT. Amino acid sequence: CASSVADSEAFF. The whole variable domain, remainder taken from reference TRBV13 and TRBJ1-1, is AAGVIQSPRHLIKEKRETATLKCYPIPRHDTVYWYQQGPGQDPQFLISFYEKMQSDKGSIPDRFSAQQFSDYHSELNMSSLELGDSALYFCASSVADSEAFFGQGTRLTVV.

The CDR3 coding sequence is TGTGCCAGTAGCCCAGACAGTATCTATGGCTACACCTTC. Amino acids: CASSPDSIYGYTF. This chain joins TRBV19 and TRBJ1-2; D may be TRBD1 (5 bases). The V and J ends lost 6 bases and 4 bases respectively, with 12 bases between them. The CDR3 length is 13 residues. Germline values: CDR1 LNHDA, CDR2 SQIVND (reference sequence). The full variable domain, its missing parts supplied by reference TRBV19 and TRBJ1-2, is DGGITQSPKYLFRKEGQNVTLSCEQNLNHDAMYWYRQDPGQGLRLIYYSQIVNDFQKGDIAEGYSVSREKKESFPLTVTSAQKNPTAFYLCASSPDSIYGYTFGSGTRLTVV.

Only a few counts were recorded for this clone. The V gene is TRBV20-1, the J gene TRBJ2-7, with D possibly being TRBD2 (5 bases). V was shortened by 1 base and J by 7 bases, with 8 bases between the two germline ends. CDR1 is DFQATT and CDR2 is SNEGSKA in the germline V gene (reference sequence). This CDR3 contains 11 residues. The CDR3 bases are TGCAGTGCTAGAGGCGGAGGAGAGCAGTACTTC. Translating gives CSARGGGEQYF.

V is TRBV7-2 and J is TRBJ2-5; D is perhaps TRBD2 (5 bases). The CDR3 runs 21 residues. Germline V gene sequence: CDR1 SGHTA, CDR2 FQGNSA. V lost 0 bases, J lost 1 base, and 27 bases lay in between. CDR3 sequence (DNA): TGTGCCAGCAGCTTAGCTTTTCGCGGATTCTCTGTCAGAGGGATCCAAGAGACCCAGTACTTC. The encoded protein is CASSLAFRGFSVRGIQETQYF.

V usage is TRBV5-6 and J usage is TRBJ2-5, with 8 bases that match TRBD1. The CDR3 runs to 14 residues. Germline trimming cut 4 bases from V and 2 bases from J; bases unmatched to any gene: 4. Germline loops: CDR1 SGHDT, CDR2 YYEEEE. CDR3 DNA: TGTGCCAGCAGCCCCGGACAGGGACAAGAGACCCAGTACTTC. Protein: CASSPGQGQETQYF. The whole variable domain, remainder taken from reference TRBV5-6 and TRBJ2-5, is DAGVTQSPTHLIKTRGQQVTLRCSPKSGHDTVSWYQQALGQGPQFIFQYYEEEERQRGNFPDRFSGHQFPNYSSELNVNALLLGDSALYLCASSPGQGQETQYFGPGTRLLVL.

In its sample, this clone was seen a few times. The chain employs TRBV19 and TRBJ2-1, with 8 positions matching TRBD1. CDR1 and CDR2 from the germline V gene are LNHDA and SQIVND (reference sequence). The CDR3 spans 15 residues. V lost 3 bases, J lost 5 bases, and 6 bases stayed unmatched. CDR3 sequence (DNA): TGTGCCAGTAGTATCCCGGGACAGGCCAACAATGAGCAGTTCTTC. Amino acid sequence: CASSIPGQANNEQFF.

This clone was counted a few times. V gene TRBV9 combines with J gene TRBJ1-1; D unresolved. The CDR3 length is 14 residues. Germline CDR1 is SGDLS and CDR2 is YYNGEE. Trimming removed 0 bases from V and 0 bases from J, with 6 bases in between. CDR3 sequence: CASSVAVMNTEAFF. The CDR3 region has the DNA TGTGCCAGCAGCGTAGCAGTTATGAACACTGAAGCTTTCTTT.

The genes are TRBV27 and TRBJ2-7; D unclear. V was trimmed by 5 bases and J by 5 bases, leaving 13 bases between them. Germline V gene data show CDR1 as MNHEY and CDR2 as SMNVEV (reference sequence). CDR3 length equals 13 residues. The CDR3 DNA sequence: TGTGCCAGCAGTCTCTCCGGGTCCGACGAGCAGTACGTC. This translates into CASSLSGSDEQYV.

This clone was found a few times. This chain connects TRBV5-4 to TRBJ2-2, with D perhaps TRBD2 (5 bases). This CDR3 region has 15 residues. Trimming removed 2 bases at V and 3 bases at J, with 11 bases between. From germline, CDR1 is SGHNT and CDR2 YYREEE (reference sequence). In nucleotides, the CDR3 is TGTGCCAGCAGCTTTAGAGGGCCGGACACCGGGGAGCTGTTTTTT. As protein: CASSFRGPDTGELFF.

The CDR3 reads CASSLLDNEQFF. The CDR3 bases are TGTGCCAGCAGCTTACTAGACAATGAGCAGTTCTTC. The chain couples TRBV7-9 to TRBJ2-1, with D hard to call. CDR1 is SEHNR, CDR2 FQNEAQ, per germline (reference sequence). CDR3 length: 12 amino acids. V was clipped by 2 bases and J by 5 bases, with 4 bases between them. Supplemented by reference TRBV7-9 and TRBJ2-1, the full variable domain reads DTGVSQNPRHKITKRGQNVTFRCDPISEHNRLYWYRQTLGQGPEFLTYFQNEAQLEKSRLLSDRFSAERPKGSFSTLEIQRTEQGDSAMYLCASSLLDNEQFFGPGTRLTVL.

The CDR3 DNA follows: TGCGCCAGCAGCTTGGCTTTAACCTCGCTGGACTCGAACACTGAAGCTTTCTTT. Translation gives CASSLALTSLDSNTEAFF. V usage is TRBV5-1 and J usage is TRBJ1-1; D uncertain. V was clipped by 0 bases and J by 1 base, with 19 bases between them. CDR3 length: 18 amino acids. Germline V CDR1 and CDR2: SGHRS, YFSETQ.

CDR3 protein: CASSILGTGDEQYF. CDR3 sequence (DNA): TGTGCCAGCAGCATCCTGGGGACAGGCGACGAGCAGTACTTC. This chain uses TRBV7-9 with TRBJ2-7; 8 bases line up with TRBD1. V shed 5 bases and J 5 bases; nucleotides not matched to a gene: 8. The CDR3 runs to 14 residues. CDR1 and CDR2 (germline): SEHNR, FQNEAQ (reference sequence).

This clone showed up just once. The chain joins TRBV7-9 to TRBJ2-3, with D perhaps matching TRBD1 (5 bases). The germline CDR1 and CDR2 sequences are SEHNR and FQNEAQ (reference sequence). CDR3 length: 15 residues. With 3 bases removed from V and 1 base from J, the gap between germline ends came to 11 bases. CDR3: CASSLGQLGTDTQYF. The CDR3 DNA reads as TGTGCCAGCAGCTTGGGGCAGCTCGGCACAGATACGCAGTATTTT.

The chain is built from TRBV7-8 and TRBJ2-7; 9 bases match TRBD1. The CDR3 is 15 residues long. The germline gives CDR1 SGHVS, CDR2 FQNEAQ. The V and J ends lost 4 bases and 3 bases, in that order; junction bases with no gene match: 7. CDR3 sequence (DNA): TGTGCCAGCAGCTCAGAAACAGGGGGCGTCTACGAGCAGTACTTC. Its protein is CASSSETGGVYEQYF.

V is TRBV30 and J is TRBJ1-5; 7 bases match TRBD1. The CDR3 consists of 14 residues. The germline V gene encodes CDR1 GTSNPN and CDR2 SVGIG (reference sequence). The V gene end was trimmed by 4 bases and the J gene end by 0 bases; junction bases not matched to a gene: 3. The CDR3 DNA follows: TGTGCCTGGAACCACAGGGGTAGCAATCAGCCCCAGCATTTT. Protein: CAWNHRGSNQPQHF.